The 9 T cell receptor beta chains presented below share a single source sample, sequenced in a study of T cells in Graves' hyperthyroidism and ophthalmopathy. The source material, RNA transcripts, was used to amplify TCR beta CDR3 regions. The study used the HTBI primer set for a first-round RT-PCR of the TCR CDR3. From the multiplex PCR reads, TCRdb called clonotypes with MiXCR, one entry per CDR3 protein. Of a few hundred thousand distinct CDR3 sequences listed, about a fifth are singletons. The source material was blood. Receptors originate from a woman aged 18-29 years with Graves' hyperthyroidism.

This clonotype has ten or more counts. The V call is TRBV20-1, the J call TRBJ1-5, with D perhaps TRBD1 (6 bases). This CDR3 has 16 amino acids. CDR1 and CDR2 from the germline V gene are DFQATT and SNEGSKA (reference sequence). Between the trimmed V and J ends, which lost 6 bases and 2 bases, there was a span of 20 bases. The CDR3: CSAWGRTGNGNQPQHF. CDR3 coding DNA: TGCAGTGCCTGGGGCCGTACAGGGAACGGCAATCAGCCCCAGCATTTT.

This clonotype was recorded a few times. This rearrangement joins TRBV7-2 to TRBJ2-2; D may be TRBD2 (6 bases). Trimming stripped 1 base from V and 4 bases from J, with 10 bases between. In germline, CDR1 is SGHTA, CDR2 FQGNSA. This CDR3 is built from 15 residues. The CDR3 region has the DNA TGTGCCAGCAGCTTAGGGAGGGTGGGCACCGGGGAGCTGTTTTTT. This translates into CASSLGRVGTGELFF.

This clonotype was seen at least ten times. The CDR3 region is CATSDNSFPYEQYF. The CDR3 nucleotides are TGTGCCACCAGTGATAACAGTTTCCCCTACGAGCAGTACTTC. V gene TRBV24-1 combines with J gene TRBJ2-7; no clear D gene. The CDR3 runs 14 residues. Deletions cut 3 bases from V and 2 bases from J, with 10 bases between. Germline V CDR1 and CDR2: KGHDR, SFDVKD.

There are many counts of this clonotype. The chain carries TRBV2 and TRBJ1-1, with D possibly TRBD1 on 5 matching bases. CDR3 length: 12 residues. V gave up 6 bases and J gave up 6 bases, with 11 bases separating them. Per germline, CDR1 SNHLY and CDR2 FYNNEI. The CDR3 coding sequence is TGTGCCAGCAGGGGGGACTCGTCTGAAGCTTTCTTT. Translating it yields CASRGDSSEAFF.

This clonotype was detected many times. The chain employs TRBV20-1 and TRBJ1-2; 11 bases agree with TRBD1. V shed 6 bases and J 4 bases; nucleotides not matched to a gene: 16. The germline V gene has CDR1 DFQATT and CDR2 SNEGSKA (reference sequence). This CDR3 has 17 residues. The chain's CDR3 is CSALGQGVLLNFYGYTF. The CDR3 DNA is TGCAGTGCCCTGGGACAGGGGGTTCTTCTGAACTTCTATGGCTACACCTTC.

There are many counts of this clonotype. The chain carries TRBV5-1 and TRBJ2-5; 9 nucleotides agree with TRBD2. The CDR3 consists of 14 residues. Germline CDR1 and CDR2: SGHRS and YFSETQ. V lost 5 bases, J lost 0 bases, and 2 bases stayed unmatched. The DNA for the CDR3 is TGCGCCAGCAGGCTAGCGGGGAACCAAGAGACCCAGTACTTC. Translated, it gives CASRLAGNQETQYF.

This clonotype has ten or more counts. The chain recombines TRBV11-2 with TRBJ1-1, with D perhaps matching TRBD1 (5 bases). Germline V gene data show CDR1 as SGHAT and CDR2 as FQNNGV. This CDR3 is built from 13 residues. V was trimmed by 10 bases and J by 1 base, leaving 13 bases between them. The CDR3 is CANGDRANTEAFF. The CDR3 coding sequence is TGTGCCAATGGGGACCGGGCGAACACTGAAGCTTTCTTT.

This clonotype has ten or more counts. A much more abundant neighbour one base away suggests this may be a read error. The CDR3 loop reads CASSLGNEQYF. DNA for the CDR3: TGTGCCAGCAGCTTAGGTAACGAGCAGTACTTC. The chain couples TRBV7-9 to TRBJ2-7; no definite D call. Germline CDR1 is SEHNR and CDR2 is FQNEAQ (reference sequence). V was clipped by 1 base and J by 5 bases, with 3 bases between them. CDR3 size: 11 residues.

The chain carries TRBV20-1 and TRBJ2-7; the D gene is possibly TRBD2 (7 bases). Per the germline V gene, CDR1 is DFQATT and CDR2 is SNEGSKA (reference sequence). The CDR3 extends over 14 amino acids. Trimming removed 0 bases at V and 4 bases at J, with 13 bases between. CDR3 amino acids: CSARDLGGEYEQYF. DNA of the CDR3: TGCAGTGCTAGAGATTTAGGGGGGGAATACGAGCAGTACTTC.